These T cell receptor beta chains were read from a single sample in a study of identical twins. TCRdb re-derived calls from the 5' RACE reads in MiXCR, one entry per CDR3 protein. The sample has about 220,000 distinct CDR3 sequences, less than 10% seen once. Sequenced input: memory (CD45RO+) T cells sorted from blood. The receptors were gathered from a woman between 18 and 29 years old in good health. Each CDR3 is given with its conserved first and last residue. A D gene is named only where the DNA matches it firmly. Clone size is not always given. Where it is, it says once, few, many or a class for expanded clones.

V: TRBV11-2
size: -
J: TRBJ2-1
D: TRBD1
length: 18
DNA: TGTGCCAGCAGCTTAGTCTCCCCGGGACAGTACTCACGCGATGAGCAGTTCTTC
CDR3: CASSLVSPGQYSRDEQFF

V: TRBV5-5
size: few
J: TRBJ2-7
D: -
length: 15
DNA: TGTGCCAGCAGCTTGGCCCTCTCGGGTTTAGACGAGCAGTACTTC
CDR3: CASSLALSGLDEQYF

V: TRBV20-1
size: -
J: TRBJ1-4
D: -
length: 14
DNA: TGCAGTGCTAAGGGGGGCGTAACTAATGAAAAACTGTTTTTT
CDR3: CSAKGGVTNEKLFF

V: TRBV29-1
size: few
J: TRBJ1-2
D: -
length: 14
DNA: TGCAGCGTTGTAAGAGAGGACAGAGTACTTGGCTACACCTTC
CDR3: CSVVREDRVLGYTF

V: TRBV3-1
size: -
J: TRBJ1-4
D: TRBD1
length: 15
DNA: TGTGCCAGCAGCCGCAGGACAGGTGGGAGCGAAAAACTGTTTTTT
CDR3: CASSRRTGGSEKLFF

V: TRBV5-6
size: few
J: TRBJ2-1
D: -
length: 15
DNA: TGTGCCAGCAGCCATTACTCACTAGCTGGGAATGAGCAGTTCTTC
CDR3: CASSHYSLAGNEQFF

V: TRBV11-1
size: many
J: TRBJ2-3
D: TRBD2
length: 18
DNA: TGTGCCAGCAGCCCCAGGAGAGGTGCGGGAGGGCGCACAGATACGCAGTATTTT
CDR3: CASSPRRGAGGRTDTQYF

V: TRBV10-3
size: few
J: TRBJ2-5
D: -
length: 14
DNA: TGTGCCATCAGTGGGGCGGGTTTCCAAGAGACCCAGTACTTC
CDR3: CAISGAGFQETQYF

V: TRBV2
size: -
J: TRBJ2-1
D: -
length: 13
DNA: TGTGCCAGCTCCGAGACACTGTACAATGAGCAGTTCTTC
CDR3: CASSETLYNEQFF

V: TRBV30
size: many
J: TRBJ2-2
D: -
length: 14
DNA: TGTGCCTGTAATAGCGGAAGGAACACCGGGGAGCTGTTTTTT
CDR3: CACNSGRNTGELFF

V: TRBV9
size: many
J: TRBJ1-2
D: -
length: 16
DNA: TGTGCCAGCAGCGTAGGTCAGGGTAGCTATGACTATGGCTACACCTTC
CDR3: CASSVGQGSYDYGYTF

V: TRBV5-6
size: -
J: TRBJ2-1
D: -
length: 13
DNA: TGTGCCAGCAGCTTGGGGTCTCGGGTTGAGCAGTTCTTC
CDR3: CASSLGSRVEQFF

V: TRBV6-1
size: -
J: TRBJ2-7
D: -
length: 10
DNA: TGTGCCAGCAGACACTACGAGCAGTACTTC
CDR3: CASRHYEQYF

V: TRBV7-9
size: -
J: TRBJ1-2
D: -
length: 11
DNA: TGTGCCAGCAGCTTGATCGATGGCTACACCTTC
CDR3: CASSLIDGYTF

V: TRBV6-5
size: few
J: TRBJ2-7
D: -
length: 13
DNA: TGTGCCAGCAGTTTACCGGGCCACTACGAGCAGTACTTC
CDR3: CASSLPGHYEQYF

V: TRBV20-1
size: few
J: TRBJ1-1
D: TRBD1
length: 15
DNA: TGCAGTGCCGCCCGGACAGGGGGCCCGGGGACTGAAGCTTTCTTT
CDR3: CSAARTGGPGTEAFF

V: TRBV4-1
size: many
J: TRBJ2-7
D: -
length: 15
DNA: TGCGCCAGCAGTCTTGGCCCGGCCGCCACCTACGAGCAGTACTTC
CDR3: CASSLGPAATYEQYF

V: TRBV5-1
size: few
J: TRBJ2-5
D: TRBD2
length: 15
DNA: TGCGCCAGCAGCCCCGGACTGGCGGGGGTAGAGACCCAGTACTTC
CDR3: CASSPGLAGVETQYF

V: TRBV19
size: few
J: TRBJ1-3
D: TRBD1
length: 15
DNA: TGTGCCAGTGATGACAGGGGCGCGAGTGGAAACACCATATATTTT
CDR3: CASDDRGASGNTIYF

V: TRBV25-1
size: few
J: TRBJ2-5
D: TRBD2
length: 16
DNA: TGTGCCAGCACCAGAACGTCTGCGGGAGGAGAAGAGACCCAGTACTTC
CDR3: CASTRTSAGGEETQYF

V: TRBV29-1
size: -
J: TRBJ1-1
D: -
length: 13
DNA: TGCAGCACATCACAGGGCCTGAACACTGAAGCTTTCTTT
CDR3: CSTSQGLNTEAFF

V: TRBV29-1
size: many
J: TRBJ1-2
D: -
length: 12
DNA: TGCAGCGTTGGGTTGGGGAACTATGGCTACACCTTC
CDR3: CSVGLGNYGYTF

V: TRBV29-1
size: -
J: TRBJ2-1
D: TRBD2
length: 12
DNA: TGCAGCTTCAACCCGGGGGGCAATGAGCAGTTCTTC
CDR3: CSFNPGGNEQFF

V: TRBV24-1
size: -
J: TRBJ2-7
D: -
length: 16
DNA: TGTGCCACCAGTGACTCAGGGACAATTGGGCCGTACGAGCAGTACTTC
CDR3: CATSDSGTIGPYEQYF

V: TRBV10-3
size: few
J: TRBJ1-2
D: -
length: 13
DNA: TGTGCCATCAGGACGCGGGGGCCAGAGGGCTACACCTTC
CDR3: CAIRTRGPEGYTF

V: TRBV4-3
size: few
J: TRBJ1-2
D: -
length: 14
DNA: TGCGCCAGCAGCCAAGGTTATTCTAACTATGGCTACACCTTC
CDR3: CASSQGYSNYGYTF

V: TRBV28
size: few
J: TRBJ2-1
D: -
length: 15
DNA: TGTGCCAGCACACTCGACGGACGACCCTACAATGAGCAGTTCTTC
CDR3: CASTLDGRPYNEQFF

V: TRBV6-2/TRBV6-3
size: many
J: TRBJ2-7
D: TRBD2
length: 15
DNA: TGTGCCAGCAGGACAGCGGGAGGTGGGTCCTACGAGCAGTACTTC
CDR3: CASRTAGGGSYEQYF

V: TRBV12-3/TRBV12-4
size: many
J: TRBJ1-2
D: -
length: 14
DNA: TGTGCCAGCAGTTTGAGTCCAACCCTCTATGGCTACACCTTC
CDR3: CASSLSPTLYGYTF

V: TRBV5-1
size: few
J: TRBJ2-3
D: -
length: 13
DNA: TGCGCCAGCTCCGCGCCGACCCCGGATACGCAGTATTTT
CDR3: CASSAPTPDTQYF

V: TRBV2
size: -
J: TRBJ1-4
D: -
length: 15
DNA: TGTGCCAGCAGTGGAAGGGGGAGTCTGCGGGAAAAACTGTTTTTT
CDR3: CASSGRGSLREKLFF

V: TRBV20-1
size: -
J: TRBJ2-1
D: TRBD2
length: 14
DNA: TGCAGTGCCCAAGCGGGAGGACCGCACAATGAGCAGTTCTTC
CDR3: CSAQAGGPHNEQFF

V: TRBV5-1
size: few
J: TRBJ2-7
D: -
length: 13
DNA: TGCGCCAGCAGCGCGCCCCCCAGCTACGAGCAGTACTTC
CDR3: CASSAPPSYEQYF

V: TRBV18
size: -
J: TRBJ2-3
D: -
length: 15
DNA: TGTGCCAGCTCACCACCCAACAGCAACACAGATACGCAGTATTTT
CDR3: CASSPPNSNTDTQYF

V: TRBV12-3/TRBV12-4
size: few
J: TRBJ2-1
D: -
length: 19
DNA: TGTGCCAGCAGTTTTTCAGGCAGCGGGAGTGGCCTAGGGGGCGGTGAGCAGTTCTTC
CDR3: CASSFSGSGSGLGGGEQFF

V: TRBV6-2/TRBV6-3
size: few
J: TRBJ2-1
D: TRBD2
length: 17
DNA: TGTGCCAGCAGTCCAACCAGCTCTAGCGGGGCCTACAATGAGCAGTTCTTC
CDR3: CASSPTSSSGAYNEQFF